This TCR beta chain was captured by sequencing in a study of T cell changes during pregnancy in multiple sclerosis. This CDR3 region has 12 residues. The germline V gene has CDR1 MNHNY and CDR2 SVGAGI (reference sequence). Trimming pared 7 bases from V and 1 base from J, leaving 6 bases between. Measured with immunoSEQ multiplex PCR; TCRdb has only the in-frame clones, and not every one. The profile covers around 35,000 clones, with around 90% appearing a single time and approximately 0.5% taken by the ten largest. The chain employs TRBV6-6 and TRBJ2-3; D not certain. The source material was CD4+ T cells from peripheral blood mononuclear cells, sampled after pregnancy. This TCR derives from a female donor with multiple sclerosis, enrolled in a pregnancy study. In DNA, the CDR3 is TGTGCCAGCACCACTGGCACAGATACGCAGTATTTT. The encoded protein is CASTTGTDTQYF.